Sequencing of this TCR beta chain was carried out in a study of T cell repertoires in cytomegalovirus infection. Study-level background: From public TCR beta signatures came an indication of both CMV infection and matching HLA type.

Each CDR3 protein gets one entry after TCRdb re-called the reads with MiXCR. The sample gives approximately 76,000 distinct CDR3 sequences, 3.7% of which show up once; 3.5% to 6% is in the top ten. The CDR3 contains 16 residues. Trimming left V 3 bases short and J 7 bases short, with 16 bases between. Germline V gene data show CDR1 as SGHTA and CDR2 as FQGNSA. There are many counts of this clonotype. This receptor was obtained from a human donor in good health (CMV status not recorded). Some clones in this sample may be carry-over from other donors' samples. The material sequenced was PBMCs. V usage is TRBV7-2 and J usage is TRBJ1-6; perhaps TRBD1 as D (6 bases). The chain's CDR3 is CASSFRQVSLNSPLHF. CDR3 nucleotides: TGTGCCAGCAGCTTTAGACAGGTCTCCCTGAATTCACCCCTCCACTTT.